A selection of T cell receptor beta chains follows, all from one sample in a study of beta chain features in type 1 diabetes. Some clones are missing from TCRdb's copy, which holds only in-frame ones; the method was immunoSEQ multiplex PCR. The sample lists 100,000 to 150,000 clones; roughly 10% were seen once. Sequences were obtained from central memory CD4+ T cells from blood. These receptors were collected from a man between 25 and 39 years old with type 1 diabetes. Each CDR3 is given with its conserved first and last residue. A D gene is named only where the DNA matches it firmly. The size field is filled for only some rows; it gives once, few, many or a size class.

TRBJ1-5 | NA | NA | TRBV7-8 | CASSFRVAAPQPQHF | TGTGCCAGCAGCTTTCGCGTTGCCGCCCCTCAGCCCCAGCATTTT
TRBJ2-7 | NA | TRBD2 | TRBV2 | CASSDIWGGEQYF | TGTGCCAGCAGTGACATATGGGGGGGCGAGCAGTACTTC
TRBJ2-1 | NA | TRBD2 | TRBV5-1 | CASSPGLAGAFF | TGCGCCAGCAGCCCCGGACTAGCGGGGGCCTTCTTC
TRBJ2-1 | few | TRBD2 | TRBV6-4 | CASSEGTRLFF | TGTGCCAGCAGTGAGGGGACTAGGCTGTTCTTC
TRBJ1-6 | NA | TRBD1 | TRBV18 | CASSPDRRNSPLHF | TGTGCCAGCTCACCGGACAGGCGGAATTCACCCCTCCACTTT
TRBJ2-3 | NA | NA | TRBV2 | CASSPSLILRDTQYF | TGTGCCAGCAGTCCAAGTCTAATACTGAGAGATACGCAGTATTTT
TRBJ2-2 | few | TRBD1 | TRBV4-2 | CASSQPGTGGTGELFF | TGTGCCAGCAGCCAACCGGGGACAGGGGGGACCGGGGAGCTGTTTTTT
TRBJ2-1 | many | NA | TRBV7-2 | CASSRLLASSGLKIF | TGTGCCAGCAGCCGATTACTAGCTAGCTCCGGATTAAAGATCTTC
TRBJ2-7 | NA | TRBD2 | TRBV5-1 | CASSLGLAGGEYEQYF | TGCGCCAGCAGCTTGGGTCTAGCGGGGGGAGAATACGAGCAGTACTTC
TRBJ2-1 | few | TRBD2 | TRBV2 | CASIPQVAGGQEQFF | TGTGCCAGCATCCCCCAGGTGGCGGGGGGCCAGGAGCAGTTCTTC
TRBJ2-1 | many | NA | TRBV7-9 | CASSPSAGGEQFF | TGTGCCAGCAGCCCTTCAGCCGGCGGTGAGCAGTTCTTC
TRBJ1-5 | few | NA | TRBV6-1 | CASSESGGGGNQPQHF | TGTGCCAGCAGTGAGTCGGGCGGAGGAGGAAATCAGCCCCAGCATTTT
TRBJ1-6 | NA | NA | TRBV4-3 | CASSQVGGNSPLHF | TGCGCCAGCAGCCAAGTAGGAGGGAATTCACCCCTCCACTTT
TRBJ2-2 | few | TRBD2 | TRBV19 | CASSAGTSNTGELFF | TGTGCCAGTAGTGCCGGGACTAGCAACACCGGGGAGCTGTTTTTT
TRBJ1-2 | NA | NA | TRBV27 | CASSPSLRFGYGYTF | TGTGCCAGCAGTCCTTCCTTGAGGTTTGGCTATGGCTACACCTTC
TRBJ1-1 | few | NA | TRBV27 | CASSLSRNTEAFF | TGTGCCAGCAGTTTATCCAGGAACACTGAAGCTTTCTTT
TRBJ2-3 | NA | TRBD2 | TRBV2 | CASIRGGTTDTQYF | TGTGCCAGCATCCGGGGGGGGACCACAGATACGCAGTATTTT
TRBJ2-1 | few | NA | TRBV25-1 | CASRLQGWNEQFF | TGTGCCAGCCGTTTACAGGGATGGAATGAGCAGTTCTTC
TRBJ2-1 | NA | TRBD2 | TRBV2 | CASSLLAGDYNEQFF | TGTGCCAGCAGTTTACTAGCGGGGGATTACAATGAGCAGTTCTTC
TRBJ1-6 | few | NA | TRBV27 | CASSRSAALNNSPLHF | TGTGCCAGCAGCCGATCTGCGGCCCTAAATAATTCACCCCTCCACTTT
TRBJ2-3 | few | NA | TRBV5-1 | CASTRWGGTDTQYF | TGCGCCAGCACCCGGTGGGGGGGCACAGATACGCAGTATTTT
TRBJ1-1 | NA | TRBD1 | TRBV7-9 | CASSLGGSGGKNTEAFF | TGTGCCAGCAGCTTAGGGGGGTCAGGGGGCAAGAACACTGAAGCTTTCTTT
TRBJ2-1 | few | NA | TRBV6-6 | CASSYPLAHSYNEQFF | TGTGCCAGCAGTTACCCACTAGCACACTCCTACAATGAGCAGTTCTTC
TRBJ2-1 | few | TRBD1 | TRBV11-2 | CASSYRTGSGKQFF | TGTGCCAGCAGCTATCGGACAGGGTCAGGGAAGCAGTTCTTC
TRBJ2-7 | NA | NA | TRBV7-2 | CASRTNRVLSYEQYF | TGTGCCAGCAGGACCAACAGGGTACTCTCCTACGAGCAGTACTTC
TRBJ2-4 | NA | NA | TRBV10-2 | CASGLSLAKNIQYF | TGCGCCAGCGGCCTTTCCTTAGCCAAAAACATTCAGTACTTC
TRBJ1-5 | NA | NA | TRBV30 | CAWSVLGRGSNQPQHF | TGTGCCTGGAGTGTACTGGGTAGGGGATCGAATCAGCCCCAGCATTTT
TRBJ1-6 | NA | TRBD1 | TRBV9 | CASSPGQHNSPLHF | TGTGCCAGCAGCCCGGGACAGCATAATTCACCCCTCCACTTT
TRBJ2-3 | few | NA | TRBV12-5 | CASVVSVDTQYF | TGTGCTAGTGTCGTGAGTGTAGATACGCAGTATTTT
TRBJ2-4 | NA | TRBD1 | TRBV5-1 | CASSFGGTRDRGYIQYF | TGCGCCAGCAGCTTCGGGGGGACCCGGGACAGGGGCTACATTCAGTACTTC
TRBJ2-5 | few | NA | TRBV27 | CASSWEGRGETQYF | TGTGCCAGCAGCTGGGAGGGCAGGGGAGAGACCCAGTACTTC
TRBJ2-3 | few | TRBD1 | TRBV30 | CAWQPPGQGSDTQYF | TGTGCCTGGCAACCTCCGGGACAGGGATCAGATACGCAGTATTTT
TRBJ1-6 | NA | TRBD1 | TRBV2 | CASSEGGQGTSPLHF | TGTGCCAGCAGTGAAGGAGGACAGGGCACTTCACCCCTCCACTTT
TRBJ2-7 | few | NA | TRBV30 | CAWSRQVDEQYF | TGTGCCTGGAGTAGGCAGGTGGACGAGCAGTACTTC
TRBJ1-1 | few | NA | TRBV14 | CASSQDLESEAFF | TGTGCCAGCAGCCAAGATCTGGAGAGTGAAGCTTTCTTT
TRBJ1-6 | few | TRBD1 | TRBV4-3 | CASSQDGRQGALPLHF | TGCGCCAGCAGCCAGGATGGAAGACAGGGGGCGCTTCCCCTCCACTTT
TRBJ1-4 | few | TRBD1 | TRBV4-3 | CASSQVPRTGGSLIF | TGCGCCAGCAGCCAAGTCCCCCGGACAGGGGGGTCCTTGATTTTT
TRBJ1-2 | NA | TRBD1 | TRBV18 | CASSPPDRSGYTF | TGTGCCAGCTCACCTCCGGACAGGAGTGGCTACACCTTC
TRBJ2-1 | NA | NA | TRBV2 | CASSEWRGRQFF | TGTGCCAGCAGTGAATGGCGAGGCAGGCAGTTCTTC
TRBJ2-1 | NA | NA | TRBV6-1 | CASRLASYNEQFF | TGTGCCAGCCGGTTAGCGTCGTACAATGAGCAGTTCTTC
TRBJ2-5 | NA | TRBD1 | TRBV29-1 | CSVDEHSAGGRETQYF | TGCAGCGTTGATGAACACTCGGCAGGGGGCCGAGAGACCCAGTACTTC
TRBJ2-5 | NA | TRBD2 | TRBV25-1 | CASSPAGGQETQYF | TGTGCCAGCAGCCCCGCGGGGGGCCAAGAGACCCAGTACTTC
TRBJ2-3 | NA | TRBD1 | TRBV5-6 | CASSPQGATLDTQYF | TGTGCCAGCAGCCCACAGGGGGCTACTTTGGATACGCAGTATTTT
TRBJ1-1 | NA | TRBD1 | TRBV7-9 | CASSSWTGNTEAFF | TGTGCCAGCAGCTCCTGGACAGGCAACACTGAAGCTTTCTTT
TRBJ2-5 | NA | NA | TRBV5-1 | CASSLSPVGGAETQYF | TGCGCCAGCAGCTTGTCACCGGTCGGCGGGGCAGAGACCCAGTACTTC
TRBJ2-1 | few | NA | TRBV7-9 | CASSLGRSNGDEQFF | TGTGCCAGCAGCTTAGGCCGGAGTAACGGTGATGAGCAGTTCTTC
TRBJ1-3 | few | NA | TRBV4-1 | CASSRSQNMRGYRSSGNTIYF | TGCGCCAGCAGCCGATCCCAGAATATGAGAGGCTACCGAAGCTCTGGAAACACCATATATTTT
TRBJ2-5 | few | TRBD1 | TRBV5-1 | CASSWGTGGEETQYF | TGCGCCAGCAGCTGGGGGACAGGGGGCGAAGAGACCCAGTACTTC
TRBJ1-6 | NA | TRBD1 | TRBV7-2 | CASSQDPTGGTNSPLHF | TGTGCCAGCAGCCAAGATCCGACAGGGGGAACGAATTCACCCCTCCACTTT
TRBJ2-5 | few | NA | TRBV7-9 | CASSLLGDRQETQYF | TGTGCCAGCAGCTTGTTGGGAGACAGGCAAGAGACCCAGTACTTC
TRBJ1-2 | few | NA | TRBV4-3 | CASSQGLSITNYGYTF | TGCGCCAGTTCGCAGGGCCTATCAATAACTAACTATGGCTACACCTTC
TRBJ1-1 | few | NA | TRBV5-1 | CASSSLTLRGRAEAFF | TGCGCCAGCAGCTCCTTAACACTTCGGGGGAGGGCTGAAGCTTTCTTT
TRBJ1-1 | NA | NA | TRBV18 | CASSLQPPTEAFF | TGTGCCAGCTCCCTACAGCCTCCTACCGAAGCTTTCTTT
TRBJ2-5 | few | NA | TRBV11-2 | CASSPRQGPHQTQYF | TGTGCCAGCAGCCCCCGCCAGGGGCCCCACCAGACCCAGTACTTC
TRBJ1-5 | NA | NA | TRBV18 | CASSPEVGQPQHF | TGTGCCAGCTCACCCGAGGTTGGTCAGCCCCAGCATTTT
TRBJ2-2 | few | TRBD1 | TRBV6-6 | CASRTSRDRNTGELFF | TGTGCCAGCAGAACATCCCGGGACAGAAACACCGGGGAGCTGTTTTTT
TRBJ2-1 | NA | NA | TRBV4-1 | CASSPLGSSYNEQFF | TGCGCCAGCAGCCCACTAGGGAGCTCCTACAATGAGCAGTTCTTC
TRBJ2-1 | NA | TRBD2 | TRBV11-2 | CASSLAPVVGLAGANEQFF | TGTGCCAGCAGCTTAGCCCCCGTAGTAGGACTAGCGGGGGCCAATGAGCAGTTCTTC
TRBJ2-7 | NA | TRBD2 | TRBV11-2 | CASSLSSGGLSSYEQYF | TGTGCCAGCAGCTTATCTAGCGGGGGCCTGAGCTCCTACGAGCAGTACTTC
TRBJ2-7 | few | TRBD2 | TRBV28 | CASSPVGGTSAYEQYF | TGTGCCAGCTCCCCAGTAGGTGGGACTAGCGCCTACGAGCAGTACTTC